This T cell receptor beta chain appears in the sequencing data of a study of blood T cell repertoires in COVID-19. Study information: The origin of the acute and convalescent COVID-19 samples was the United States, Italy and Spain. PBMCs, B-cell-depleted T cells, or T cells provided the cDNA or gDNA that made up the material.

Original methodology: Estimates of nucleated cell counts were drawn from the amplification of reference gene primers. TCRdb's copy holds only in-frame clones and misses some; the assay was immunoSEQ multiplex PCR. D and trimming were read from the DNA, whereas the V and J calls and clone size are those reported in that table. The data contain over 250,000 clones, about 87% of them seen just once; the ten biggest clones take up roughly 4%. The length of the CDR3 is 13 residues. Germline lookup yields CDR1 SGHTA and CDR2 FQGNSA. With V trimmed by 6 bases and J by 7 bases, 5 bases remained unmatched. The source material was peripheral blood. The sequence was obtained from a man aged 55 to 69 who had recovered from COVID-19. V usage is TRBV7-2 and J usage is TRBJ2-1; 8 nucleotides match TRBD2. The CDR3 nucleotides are TGTGCCAGCAGTAGAGGCGGGGGGAATGAGCAGTTCTTC. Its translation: CASSRGGGNEQFF.